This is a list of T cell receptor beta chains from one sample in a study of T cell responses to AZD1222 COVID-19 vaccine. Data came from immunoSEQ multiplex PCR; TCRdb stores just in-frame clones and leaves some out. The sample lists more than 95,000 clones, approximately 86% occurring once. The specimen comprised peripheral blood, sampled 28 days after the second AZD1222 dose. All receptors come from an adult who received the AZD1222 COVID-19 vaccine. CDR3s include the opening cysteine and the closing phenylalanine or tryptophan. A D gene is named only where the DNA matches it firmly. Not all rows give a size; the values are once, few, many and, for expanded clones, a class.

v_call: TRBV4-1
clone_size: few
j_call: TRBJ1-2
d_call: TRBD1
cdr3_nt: TGCGCCAGCAGCCAAGATGAGGGACAGGGTTATGGCTACACCTTC
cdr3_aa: CASSQDEGQGYGYTF

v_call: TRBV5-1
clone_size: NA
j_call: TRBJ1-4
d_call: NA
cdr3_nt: TGCGCCAGCAGCTTAGGACAGACGGGAGAGGGTAATGAAAAACTGTTTTTT
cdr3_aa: CASSLGQTGEGNEKLFF

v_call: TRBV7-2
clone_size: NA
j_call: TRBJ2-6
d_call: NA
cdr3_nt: TGTGCCAGCAGCCCCGGTGGGGCCAACGTCCTGACTTTC
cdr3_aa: CASSPGGANVLTF

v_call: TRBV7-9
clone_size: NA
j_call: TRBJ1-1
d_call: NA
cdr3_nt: TGTGCCAGCAGCTTAGGTTACCTTTTGGCCACTGAAGCTTTCTTT
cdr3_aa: CASSLGYLLATEAFF

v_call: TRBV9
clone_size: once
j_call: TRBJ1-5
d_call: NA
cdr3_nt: TGTGCCAGCAGCGTAGGAGAACAGATAAATACGGTCCAGCATTTT
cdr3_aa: CASSVGEQINTVQHF

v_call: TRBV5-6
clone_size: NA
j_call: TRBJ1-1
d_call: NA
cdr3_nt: TGTGCCAGCAGCTCGTCAGGGGAGTGGGGGAACACTGAAGCTTTCTTT
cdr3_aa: CASSSSGEWGNTEAFF

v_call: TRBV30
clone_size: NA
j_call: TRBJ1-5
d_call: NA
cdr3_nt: TGTGCCTGGGGGGTCAACAATCAGCCCCAGCATTTT
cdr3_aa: CAWGVNNQPQHF

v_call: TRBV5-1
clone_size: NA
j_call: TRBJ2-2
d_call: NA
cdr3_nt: TGCGCCAGCAGCAGGGGCAGCACCGGGGAGCTGTTTTTT
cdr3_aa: CASSRGSTGELFF

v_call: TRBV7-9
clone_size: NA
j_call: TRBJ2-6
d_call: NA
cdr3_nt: TGTGCCAGCAGCTTAGGGTTCTCTGGGGCCAACGTCCTGACTTTC
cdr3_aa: CASSLGFSGANVLTF

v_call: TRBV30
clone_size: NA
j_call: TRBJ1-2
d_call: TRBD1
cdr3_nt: TGTGCCTGGACCCGTTGGACAGGGAAGGGCTACACCTTC
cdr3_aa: CAWTRWTGKGYTF